Listed below are T cell receptor beta chains from one sample, sequenced in a study of OX40 agonist ivuxolimab in advanced cancers. Repertoires were generated with immunoSEQ multiplex PCR, while TCRdb's copy carries only in-frame clones and drops some. The sample includes approximately 77,000 clones, over 75% of them seen just once. This sample comprised CD4+ or CD8+ T cells sorted from blood, obtained in a trial of the OX40 agonist ivuxolimab. These receptors all stem from an adult with an advanced solid tumor such as melanoma, head and neck, liver or kidney cancer. Each CDR3 is given with its conserved first and last residue. A D gene is named only where the DNA matches it firmly. The size of a clone is reported for some rows only, either as once, few or many, or as a class for expanded clones.

TRBJ2-1 | - | - | TRBV18 | TGTGCCAGCTCACCACAACGGATCAATGAGCAGTTCTTC | CASSPQRINEQFF
TRBJ1-1 | - | - | TRBV2 | TGTGCCAGCAGCGCGGGCTTAACTTCCACTGAAGCTTTCTTT | CASSAGLTSTEAFF
TRBJ2-5 | - | - | TRBV5-1 | TGCGCCAGCAGCTTGTTGGGAACCCAAGAGACCCAGTACTTC | CASSLLGTQETQYF
TRBJ1-2 | - | - | TRBV7-9 | TGTGCCAGCAGCTTAGTAGCGACTGATTATGGCTACACCTTC | CASSLVATDYGYTF
TRBJ2-5 | - | - | TRBV9 | TGTGCCAGCAGCGGCGCGGGGCTAGGTCAAGAGACCCAGTACTTC | CASSGAGLGQETQYF
TRBJ2-1 | - | TRBD2 | TRBV5-1 | TGCGCCAGCAGCTTAGGACTAGCACAACGGGAGCAGTTCTTC | CASSLGLAQREQFF
TRBJ1-1 | - | - | TRBV19 | TGTGCCAGTAGTATCACAGGTGGGGGCACTGAAGCTTTCTTT | CASSITGGGTEAFF
TRBJ2-3 | - | TRBD1 | TRBV27 | TGTGCCAGCAGTCCCCGGACAGGGGGCGACTCCACGCAGTATTTT | CASSPRTGGDSTQYF
TRBJ2-7 | - | - | TRBV15 | TGTGCCACCAGCAGGCTTATGGGCTACGAGCAGTACTTC | CATSRLMGYEQYF
TRBJ2-5 | - | - | TRBV5-4 | TGTGCCAGCAGCTTGGCCGGGGAGCGAGGGAGCCAGTACTTC | CASSLAGERGSQYF
TRBJ2-1 | - | - | TRBV5-1 | TGCGCCAGCAGCCCAGCTGTAGGCGGGATTTACAATGAGCAGTTCTTC | CASSPAVGGIYNEQFF
TRBJ1-3 | - | - | TRBV5-6 | TGTGCCAGCAGCCACGTTTACTCTGGAAACACCATATATTTT | CASSHVYSGNTIYF
TRBJ2-5 | - | TRBD1 | TRBV7-9 | TGTGCCAGCAGCTTAGCGCACAGGGGGCTAGAGACCCAGTACTTC | CASSLAHRGLETQYF
TRBJ1-2 | - | - | TRBV11-2 | TGTGCCAGCAGCTCCGGACAGTCCTACGGCTACACCTTC | CASSSGQSYGYTF
TRBJ2-7 | - | TRBD1 | TRBV18 | TGTGCCAGCTCACCCTTTGGACAGGGCCTACAGAACGAGCAGTACTTC | CASSPFGQGLQNEQYF
TRBJ2-7 | - | - | TRBV6-5 | TGTGCCAGCAGTTACTTGGGACTGGGGACCTACGAGCAGTACTTC | CASSYLGLGTYEQYF
TRBJ1-1 | once | - | TRBV5-8 | TGTGCCAGCACCGCGGGTAGAAAGAACACTGAAGCTTTCTTT | CASTAGRKNTEAFF
TRBJ1-3 | - | - | TRBV6-1 | TGTGCCAGCAGTTCACAGGGTTCTGGAAACACCATATATTTT | CASSSQGSGNTIYF
TRBJ1-2 | - | TRBD1 | TRBV2 | TGTGCCAGCAGGGGACAGGGACGTGGCTACACCTTC | CASRGQGRGYTF
TRBJ1-5 | few | TRBD1 | TRBV19 | TGTGCCAGTAGTTCGACAGGGGTCAATCAGCCCCAGCATTTT | CASSSTGVNQPQHF
TRBJ1-2 | - | - | TRBV14 | TGTGCCAGCAGCCAAGATAGGGCAGTCGGTGGCTACACCTTC | CASSQDRAVGGYTF
TRBJ2-2 | - | TRBD1 | TRBV9 | TGTGCCAGCACAAGACAGGGATCGGGAGGGGAGCTGTTTTTT | CASTRQGSGGELFF
TRBJ2-1 | - | TRBD2 | TRBV9 | TGTGCCAGCAGCTTCGGGACTAGCGGGGGGGCTCGCTCCTACAATGAGCAGTTCTTC | CASSFGTSGGARSYNEQFF
TRBJ1-1 | - | - | TRBV7-2 | TGTGCCAGCAGCTTTGCCCCACTAGGGGGGTTTGAGGCTTTCTTT | CASSFAPLGGFEAFF
TRBJ1-3 | - | - | TRBV27 | TGTGCCAGCAGTTCCCGCCCCCCCTACTCTGGAAACACCATATATTTT | CASSSRPPYSGNTIYF
TRBJ2-7 | - | - | TRBV19 | TGTGCCAGTAGTATAGGCCACCCCTACGAGCAGTACTTC | CASSIGHPYEQYF
TRBJ1-2 | - | - | TRBV15 | TGTGCCACCAGCAGACTACGGGGGCATGGCTACACCTTC | CATSRLRGHGYTF
TRBJ1-1 | - | - | TRBV7-2 | TGTGCCAGCATACAATTTCCGGGAAACACTGAAGCTTTCTTT | CASIQFPGNTEAFF
TRBJ2-3 | - | - | TRBV7-2 | TGTGCCAGCAGCCTTGGACAGCTCCCTGGGGATACGCAGTATTTT | CASSLGQLPGDTQYF
TRBJ2-2 | - | TRBD1 | TRBV11-3 | TGTGCCAGCAGCTTCAGGACAGGGACGAACACCGGGGAGCTGTTTTTT | CASSFRTGTNTGELFF
TRBJ2-7 | - | - | TRBV25-1 | TGTGCCAGCGGGAGGGGGGACTACGAGCAGTACTTC | CASGRGDYEQYF
TRBJ2-3 | - | - | TRBV2 | TGTGCCAGCAGTGAAGCGCGGGGCAGGGATCGGACAGATACGCAGTATTTT | CASSEARGRDRTDTQYF
TRBJ2-3 | - | TRBD2 | TRBV5-1 | TGCGCCAGCAGCTTAAATCAGAATAGCGGGAATACGCAGTATTTT | CASSLNQNSGNTQYF
TRBJ2-7 | - | - | TRBV5-6 | TGTGCCAGCAGCTCCAATATAGACACCTACGAGCAGTACTTC | CASSSNIDTYEQYF
TRBJ2-2 | - | TRBD2 | TRBV5-1 | TGCGCCAGCAGACCTAGCGGGGGAACGAACACCGGGGAGCTGTTTTTT | CASRPSGGTNTGELFF
TRBJ2-3 | - | TRBD2 | TRBV9 | TGTGCCAGCAGCGTCAGGCGGGAGGCAGCAGATACGCAGTATTTT | CASSVRREAADTQYF
TRBJ2-6 | few | - | TRBV10-3 | TGTGCCATCAGTCCGGGGCTCTCTGGGGCCAACGTCCTGACTTTC | CAISPGLSGANVLTF
TRBJ2-1 | once | TRBD2 | TRBV4-3 | TGCGCCAGCAGCCAAGATACAAGGGCGGGGGGAAATGAGCAGTTCTTC | CASSQDTRAGGNEQFF
TRBJ2-1 | - | - | TRBV28 | TGTGCCAGCAGTTTAGGGGGAGCCGGGACCAATGAGCAGTTCTTC | CASSLGGAGTNEQFF
TRBJ1-2 | - | - | TRBV5-8 | TGTGCCAGCCTCCGGGGGCTTGATGGCTACACCTTC | CASLRGLDGYTF
TRBJ2-2 | - | - | TRBV30 | TGTGCCTGGAGTCCCTCGGGTCGTTTGAACACCGGGGAGCTGTTTTTT | CAWSPSGRLNTGELFF
TRBJ2-5 | - | TRBD2 | TRBV7-2 | TGTGCCAGCAGCTTCATACTAGCGGGGGGGGAGACCCAGTACTTC | CASSFILAGGETQYF
TRBJ2-2 | - | - | TRBV5-6 | TGTGCCAGCAGCTTGGTTGCTAGTCGGACCGGGGAGCTGTTTTTT | CASSLVASRTGELFF
TRBJ2-1 | - | - | TRBV18 | TGTGCCAGCTCACCACCGAACAACAATGAGCAGTTCTTC | CASSPPNNNEQFF
TRBJ1-2 | - | - | TRBV18 | TGTGCCAGCTCACCAAAAGCGGACTATGGCTACACCTTC | CASSPKADYGYTF
TRBJ2-7 | - | - | TRBV27 | TGTGCCAGCGCCACAGGGTCTTCCTACGAGCAGTACTTC | CASATGSSYEQYF
TRBJ2-5 | - | - | TRBV5-4 | TGTGCCAGCAGCTTGGGGTGGGAGACCCAGTACTTC | CASSLGWETQYF
TRBJ1-2 | - | TRBD1 | TRBV5-4 | TGTGCCAGCAGCTCGGCGAGGACAGGGGTTAGCTATGGCTACACCTTC | CASSSARTGVSYGYTF
TRBJ1-1 | - | - | TRBV5-1 | TGCGCCAGCAGCGGTTCAATGAACACTGAAGCTTTCTTT | CASSGSMNTEAFF
TRBJ2-1 | - | - | TRBV11-1 | TGTGCCAGCAACTTGGGCTCCGGCGTCAGGAACTACAATGAGCAGTTCTTC | CASNLGSGVRNYNEQFF
TRBJ2-2 | - | - | TRBV7-2 | TGTGCCAGCAGCACTCCGGGAGTAAAGAAATTGGGGGAGCTGTTTTTT | CASSTPGVKKLGELFF
TRBJ2-1 | - | - | TRBV4-3 | TGCGCCAGCAGCCAAGATATCGTGGGGGTTGGGTACAATGAGCAGTTCTTC | CASSQDIVGVGYNEQFF